A single sample gave rise to the 14 T cell receptor beta chains below, sequenced in a study of human T cells and chemical hapten exposure. TCRdb fed the RACE reads into MiXCR, producing one record per CDR3 protein. The sample lists approximately 370,000 distinct CDR3 sequences, 5.5% occurring once. Time point defined: pre-sensitization, week 0. Treatment indicated: therapeutic diphenylcyclopropenone sensitization with weekly scalp DPC. Here the sequenced sample was whole blood, taken in connection with sensitization to the hapten diphenylcyclopropenone (DPC). The receptors originated from a young woman with alopecia areata. Some clones in this sample may be carry-over from other donors' samples.

In its sample, this clonotype was seen a few times. The CDR3 reads CASSHRGPNEKLFF. DNA for the CDR3: TGCGCCAGCAGCCACAGGGGCCCTAATGAAAAACTGTTTTTT. The chain has TRBV23-1 and TRBJ1-4, with 7 positions matching TRBD1. TRBV23-1 counts as an open reading frame of uncertain function. The CDR3 has 14 residues. After removal of 6 bases from V and 3 bases from J, the junction contained 4 bases not matched to a gene.

This clonotype was recorded many times. The genes are TRBV7-2 and TRBJ2-3; maybe TRBD1 (6 bases). CDR3 length: 14 amino acids. Germline values: CDR1 SGHTA, CDR2 FQGNSA. V gave up 2 bases and J gave up 1 base, with 7 bases separating them. In nucleotides, the CDR3 is TGTGCCAGCAGCTTAAACAGGGGCACAGATACGCAGTATTTT. Translating it yields CASSLNRGTDTQYF.

This clonotype was counted many times. This chain connects TRBV7-9 to TRBJ1-5; the match to TRBD1 covers 10 bases. The CDR3 loop spans 15 amino acids. The J segment lost 1 base and the V segment lost 4 bases, leaving 1 base of the junction unmatched. Germline V gene sequence: CDR1 SEHNR, CDR2 FQNEAQ (reference sequence). The CDR3 bases are TGTGCCAGCAGCTGGACAGGGGGAAGCAATCAGCCCCAGCATTTT. Translation: CASSWTGGSNQPQHF. Combining the CDR3 with reference TRBV7-9 and TRBJ1-5 gives the whole variable domain DTGVSQNPRHKITKRGQNVTFRCDPISEHNRLYWYRQTLGQGPEFLTYFQNEAQLEKSRLLSDRFSAERPKGSFSTLEIQRTEQGDSAMYLCASSWTGGSNQPQHFGDGTRLSIL.

The rearrangement links TRBV4-3 to TRBJ2-6; D gene ambiguous. The V and J ends lost 0 bases and 4 bases respectively, with 13 bases between them. Germline V CDR1 and CDR2: LGHNA, YSLEER. The CDR3 runs to 17 residues. The CDR3 sequence is CASSQEPPVQGANVLTF. CDR3 coding DNA: TGCGCCAGCAGCCAAGAGCCCCCTGTTCAGGGGGCCAACGTCCTGACTTTC.

Only a few counts were recorded for this clonotype. The chain combines TRBV18 with TRBJ1-5, with D maybe TRBD1 (5 bases). In germline, CDR1 is KGHSH, CDR2 LQKENI. Deletions cut 2 bases from V and 5 bases from J, with 10 bases between. The CDR3 runs 14 residues. CDR3 sequence reads: CASSPLAGHQPQHF. CDR3 sequence (DNA): TGTGCCAGCTCACCATTGGCAGGGCATCAGCCCCAGCATTTT.

The chain joins TRBV3-1 to TRBJ2-1; 7 bases match TRBD2. CDR3 size: 10 residues. Per the germline V gene, CDR1 is LGHDT and CDR2 is YNNKEL (reference sequence). V was pared by 10 bases and J by 10 bases, with 4 bases of the junction left unmatched. The CDR3 sequence is CATGRLEQFF. The CDR3 bases are TGTGCCACCGGGAGGTTGGAGCAGTTCTTC.

This clonotype was counted between two and nine times. The chain joins TRBV7-2 to TRBJ2-3; unclear D gene. Germline-derived CDR1 and CDR2 are SGHTA and FQGNSA. V was shortened by 5 bases and J by 5 bases, with 11 bases between the two germline ends. The CDR3 is made up of 13 amino acids. The CDR3 region has the DNA TGTGCCAGCAGCCTACCTACCCAAGATACGCAGTATTTT. Its translation is CASSLPTQDTQYF. Together with reference TRBV7-2 and TRBJ2-3, the CDR3 gives the full variable domain: GAGVSQSPSNKVTEKGKDVELRCDPISGHTALYWYRQSLGQGLEFLIYFQGNSAPDKSGLPSDRFSAERTGGSVSTLTIQRTQQEDSAVYLCASSLPTQDTQYFGPGTRLTVL.

This clonotype was picked up a small number of times. The V gene is TRBV15, the J gene TRBJ1-1; D might be TRBD1 (6 bases). The CDR3 totals 14 residues. V was pared by 3 bases and J by 1 base, with 9 bases between. The V gene's germline CDR1 is LNHNV and CDR2 YYDKDF (reference sequence). The CDR3: CATSRDRKNTEAFF. The CDR3 bases are TGTGCCACCAGCAGGGACAGAAAGAACACTGAAGCTTTCTTT.

This chain joins TRBV18 and TRBJ1-5, with TRBD1 as a possible D gene (5 bases). Trimming left V 3 bases short and J 7 bases short, with 13 bases between. This CDR3 has 14 residues. Germline CDR1 and CDR2: KGHSH and LQKENI. The CDR3 DNA follows: TGTGCCAGCTCACCGGGGCCCCCGGAGCAGCCCCAGCATTTT. It is translated as CASSPGPPEQPQHF. The whole variable domain, filled in from reference TRBV18 and TRBJ1-5, reads NAGVMQNPRHLVRRRGQEARLRCSPMKGHSHVYWYRQLPEEGLKFMVYLQKENIIDESGMPKERFSAEFPKEGPSILRIQQVVRGDSAAYFCASSPGPPEQPQHFGDGTRLSIL.

This clonotype was counted at least ten times. The rearrangement uses TRBV6-2 or TRBV6-3 and TRBJ2-5; 9 bases align to TRBD2. The CDR3 has 16 residues. Germline CDR1 reads MNHEY; CDR2 reads SVGEGT. V was clipped by 1 base and J by 4 bases; unmatched bases: 7. CDR3 coding DNA: TGTGCCAGCAGTTACTATGGTCTAGCGGGGTCAGAGACCCAGTACTTC. As protein: CASSYYGLAGSETQYF.

The sample holds a few counts of this clonotype. This chain connects TRBV5-1 to TRBJ2-7, with 12 nucleotides matching TRBD2. Unmatched junction bases numbered 9, after V lost 4 bases and J lost 7 bases. Germline lookup yields CDR1 SGHRS and CDR2 YFSETQ. This CDR3 region has 15 residues. In DNA, the CDR3 is TGCGCCAGCAGCCATGGACTAGCGGGGAGGTCGGAGCAGTACTTC. It translates to CASSHGLAGRSEQYF.

The chain couples TRBV4-2 to TRBJ2-7; D remains ambiguous. The V end was cut by 0 bases, the J end by 2 bases, with 14 bases between. The CDR3 totals 16 residues. Germline lookup yields CDR1 LGHNA and CDR2 YNFKEQ. The CDR3 DNA reads TGTGCCAGCAGCCAAGATCGAGGCCTGGAGCCCTACGAGCAGTACTTC. Translated, it gives CASSQDRGLEPYEQYF.

This sequence joins TRBV29-1 and TRBJ1-4; D unclear. This CDR3 has 13 amino acids. CDR1 and CDR2 from the germline V gene are SQVTM and ANQGSEA. Trimming removed 7 bases at V and 10 bases at J, with 19 bases between. The CDR3 sequence: CSAADGQRGKLFF. In DNA form, the CDR3 reads TGCAGCGCGGCGGACGGGCAGCGCGGAAAACTGTTTTTT. Full variable domain (missing parts from reference TRBV29-1 and TRBJ1-4): SAVISQKPSRDICQRGTSLTIQCQVDSQVTMMFWYRQQPGQSLTLIATANQGSEATYESGFVIDKFPISRPNLTFSTLTVSNMSPEDSSIYLCSAADGQRGKLFFGSGTQLSVL.

This clonotype has ten or more counts. J is TRBJ1-2 and V is TRBV18; TRBD1 matches at 7 bases. V lost 6 bases, J lost 2 bases, and 12 bases stayed unmatched. CDR3 length: 16 residues. From germline, CDR1 is KGHSH and CDR2 LQKENI. CDR3 protein: CASSQQRGQLNYGYTF. The CDR3 DNA follows: TGTGCCAGCTCTCAACAACGGGGACAGTTAAACTATGGCTACACCTTC.